A selection of T cell receptor beta chains follows, all from one sample in a study of human T cells and chemical hapten exposure. TCRdb fed the RACE reads into MiXCR, producing one record per CDR3 protein. The sample holds around 160,000 distinct CDR3 sequences, about 14% seen once. Sequenced here: whole blood, sampled in connection with sensitization to the hapten diphenylcyclopropenone (DPC). The receptors stem from a woman aged 25 to 45 with alopecia areata. Some clones in this sample may be carry-over from other donors' samples. CDR3s include the opening cysteine and the closing phenylalanine or tryptophan. D genes are given only for firm matches. The size of a clone is reported for some rows only, either as once, few or many, or as a class for expanded clones.

CDR3	DNA	size	length	D	J	V
CSVQTQDYGYTF	TGCAGCGTTCAGACACAAGACTATGGCTACACCTTC	-	12	-	TRBJ1-2	TRBV29-1
CASTKWGVGQNIQYF	TGTGCCAGCACCAAGTGGGGGGTCGGGCAAAACATTCAGTACTTC	-	15	-	TRBJ2-4	TRBV28
CASSQDGTTRGGTIYF	TGTGCCAGCAGCCAAGATGGGACTACCCGGGGGGGCACCATATATTTT	many	16	-	TRBJ1-3	TRBV3-1
CASSFATSLEEQFF	TGTGCCAGCAGCTTTGCGACTAGTCTAGAAGAGCAGTTCTTC	many	14	-	TRBJ2-1	TRBV11-1
CSVERLAGGGDTQYF	TGCAGCGTTGAGAGGCTAGCGGGAGGAGGAGATACGCAGTATTTT	few	15	TRBD2	TRBJ2-3	TRBV29-1
CASSGSTGLETQYF	TGCGCCAGCAGCGGGTCGACAGGGCTTGAGACCCAGTACTTC	-	14	TRBD1	TRBJ2-5	TRBV5-1
CASSQDTLVAGLEQFF	TGTGCCAGCAGCCAAGATACCCTGGTAGCGGGACTTGAGCAGTTCTTC	many	16	TRBD2	TRBJ2-1	TRBV14
CASSYSTGAETQYF	TGTGCCAGCAGTTACTCGACGGGGGCGGAGACCCAGTACTTC	few	14	-	TRBJ2-5	TRBV6-5
CASSLAGGTTDTQYF	TGTGCCAGCAGCCTCGCGGGGGGCACCACAGATACGCAGTATTTT	few	15	TRBD2	TRBJ2-3	TRBV4-2
CASSLSGGVYGYTF	TGTGCCAGCAGCTTATCAGGGGGCGTCTATGGCTACACCTTC	many	14	TRBD1	TRBJ1-2	TRBV7-2
CSVGEAGGREKLFF	TGCAGCGTTGGAGAAGCGGGGGGAAGAGAAAAACTGTTTTTT	few	14	-	TRBJ1-4	TRBV29-1
CASSYGGRAYNEQFF	TGTGCCAGCAGTTACGGGGGGCGCGCCTACAATGAGCAGTTCTTC	many	15	-	TRBJ2-1	TRBV6-2/TRBV6-3
CASSNTVNQETQYF	TGTGCCAGCAGTAATACAGTAAACCAAGAGACCCAGTACTTC	many	14	-	TRBJ2-5	TRBV28
CASSLQTVTGTSGEQYF	TGTGCCAGCAGTCTCCAGACTGTAACCGGGACTAGCGGCGAGCAGTACTTC	few	17	TRBD2	TRBJ2-7	TRBV6-2/TRBV6-3
CASSQTVWQEQYF	TGTGCCAGCAGTCAGACTGTATGGCAAGAGCAGTACTTC	-	13	-	TRBJ2-7	TRBV7-2
CASRSHSGANVLTF	TGCGCCAGCAGATCCCACTCTGGGGCCAACGTCCTGACTTTC	-	14	-	TRBJ2-6	TRBV10-2
CASRPLPGQGAGELFF	TGTGCCAGCAGACCTCTCCCGGGACAGGGGGCCGGGGAGCTGTTTTTT	once	16	TRBD1	TRBJ2-2	TRBV12-3/TRBV12-4
CASSPFGQGVYEQYF	TGTGCCAGCTCACCCTTCGGACAGGGGGTCTACGAGCAGTACTTC	-	15	TRBD1	TRBJ2-7	TRBV18
CASSLAGTVNTEAFF	TGCGCCAGCAGCTTGGCAGGGACAGTGAACACTGAAGCTTTCTTT	few	15	TRBD1	TRBJ1-1	TRBV5-1
CASSDLIQPQHF	TGTGCCAGCAGCGACCTCATTCAGCCCCAGCATTTT	few	12	-	TRBJ1-5	TRBV2
CASSLIGNYEQYF	TGTGCCAGCAGCTTAATCGGAAATTACGAGCAGTACTTC	-	13	-	TRBJ2-7	TRBV11-1
CASSPGAPNQPQHF	TGTGCCAGCAGTCCAGGGGCCCCTAATCAGCCCCAGCATTTT	-	14	-	TRBJ1-5	TRBV6-1
CASAWDRVDEQFF	TGTGCCAGCGCATGGGACAGGGTGGATGAGCAGTTCTTC	few	13	TRBD1	TRBJ2-1	TRBV28
CASSLVGLANSPLHF	TGTGCCAGCAGCTTAGTGGGACTCGCAAATTCACCCCTCCACTTT	many	15	-	TRBJ1-6	TRBV7-6
CASITGGLGNQPQHF	TGTGCCAGCATAACAGGGGGCCTAGGCAATCAGCCCCAGCATTTT	-	15	TRBD1	TRBJ1-5	TRBV28
CASSLGGLAVDTQYF	TGTGCCAGCAGCTTAGGAGGACTAGCGGTAGATACGCAGTATTTT	-	15	TRBD2	TRBJ2-3	TRBV7-2
CASSYGPAGSSYEQYF	TGTGCCAGCAGTTACGGCCCAGCGGGGAGCTCCTACGAGCAGTACTTC	few	16	TRBD2	TRBJ2-7	TRBV6-2/TRBV6-3
CATSTRLENTGELFF	TGTGCCACCAGCACGAGACTAGAGAACACCGGGGAGCTGTTTTTT	-	15	-	TRBJ2-2	TRBV15
CASSSPGGTEQFF	TGCGCCAGCAGCTCCCCCGGCGGGACTGAGCAGTTCTTC	-	13	-	TRBJ2-1	TRBV5-1